A single TCR beta chain is shown here with its context. Its antigen is as yet unknown. The donors formed part of the approximately 120-subject validation cohort, distinct from the roughly 620-subject first cohort. This record comes from a study of cytomegalovirus exposure and HLA in healthy donors. Clones were sequenced by immunoSEQ multiplex PCR, and TCRdb holds only the in-frame ones, with some missing. The top ten clones hold under 0.95% of a sample with about 360,000 clones, approximately 90% of them seen once. This CDR3 region has 14 residues. J lost 4 bases, V lost 5 bases, and 5 bases had no gene match. Germline V lookup: CDR1 MDHEN, CDR2 SYDVKM. Points from the study as a whole: Cytomegalovirus association was assigned to about 150 TCR beta chains. Under in vitro conditions, a few CMV-associated chains were confirmed as specific for CMV antigens. There were some public TCRs occurring in many donors, but most TCR sequences were rare.

Sample: PBMCs. This TCR came from a young woman in good health and CMV-seronegative. This sequence joins TRBV28 and TRBJ1-5, with 7 bases matching TRBD1. The CDR3, as DNA: TGTGCCAGCAGTACAGGGGCGGTTAATCAGCCCCAGCATTTT. Amino acids: CASSTGAVNQPQHF.